The clone carrying this T cell receptor (beta chain) came up a few times. The PCR made use of 60 Vbeta and 13 Jbeta primers. Clones were sequenced by immunoSEQ multiplex PCR, and TCRdb holds only the in-frame ones, with some missing. The sample records about 150,000 clones, approximately 72% being singletons. The CDR3 covers 19 residues. J was trimmed by 0 bases and V by 1 base; bases with no gene match: 15. CDR1 MGHRA and CDR2 YSYEKL come from the germline V gene. These data originate in a study of cytomegalovirus exposure and HLA in healthy donors. This chain uses TRBV4-1 with TRBJ2-7; 7 nucleotides align to TRBD1. The source material was PBMCs. The sequence was obtained from a man younger than 35 in good health and CMV-seronegative. CDR3 sequence reads: CASSQVSGQIFGASYEQYF. CDR3 DNA: TGCGCCAGCAGCCAAGTTTCGGGACAGATTTTTGGCGCCTCCTACGAGCAGTACTTC.